The 27 T cell receptor beta chains listed next were all sequenced from one sample in a study of cytomegalovirus exposure and HLA in healthy donors. The PCR had 60 Vbeta and 13 Jbeta primers. The table came from immunoSEQ multiplex PCR; TCRdb's copy has only in-frame clones and leaves some out. Counted here are 150,000 to 200,000 clones, under 70% occurring once; the ten biggest clones make up about 9.4%. The sequenced sample was PBMCs. These receptors came from a man younger than 40 in good health and CMV-seropositive.

The chain employs TRBV5-1 and TRBJ2-1, with D possibly TRBD1 on 5 matching bases. V was shortened by 0 bases and J by 5 bases, with 9 bases between the two germline ends. The CDR3 is 14 residues long. CDR1 SGHRS and CDR2 YFSETQ come from the germline V gene. CDR3 coding DNA: TGCGCCAGCAGCTTGGGACAGAGTAACAATGAGCAGTTCTTC. Its protein is CASSLGQSNNEQFF.

J is TRBJ2-7 and V is TRBV15, with TRBD1 identical over 9 bases. The CDR3 sequence is 15 residues long. J was trimmed by 3 bases and V by 5 bases; bases with no gene match: 8. Germline V gene lookup returns CDR1 LNHNV and CDR2 YYDKDF (reference sequence). CDR3 residues: CATSGRDRAIYEQYF. The DNA of the CDR3 is TGTGCCACCAGCGGCCGGGACAGGGCTATCTACGAGCAGTACTTC.

The gene calls are TRBV5-1 and TRBJ2-7; a possible D gene is TRBD1 (5 bases). There are 18 residues in the CDR3. Germline V lookup: CDR1 SGHRS, CDR2 YFSETQ. Between the trimmed V and J ends, which lost 0 bases and 3 bases, there was a span of 22 bases. The chain's CDR3 is CASSLDPWVRVGNYEQYF. DNA of the CDR3: TGCGCCAGCAGCTTGGATCCTTGGGTCAGGGTCGGAAACTACGAGCAGTACTTC. Drawing the rest from reference TRBV5-1 and TRBJ2-7, the complete variable domain is KAGVTQTPRYLIKTRGQQVTLSCSPISGHRSVSWYQQTPGQGLQFLFEYFSETQRNKGNFPGRFSGRQFSNSRSEMNVSTLELGDSALYLCASSLDPWVRVGNYEQYFGPGTRLTVT.

As regards this clone: The junction differs from germline at one of its ends, possibly a read error. The J gene is TRBJ1-5, the V gene TRBV7-9; D remains unclear. The CDR3 sequence is 12 residues long. Germline CDR1 reads SEHNR; CDR2 reads FQNEAQ (reference sequence). The chain's CDR3 is CSSSNSNQPQHF. The CDR3 nucleotides are TGTTCCAGCAGTAATAGCAATCAGCCCCAGCATTTT.

V gene TRBV7-9 combines with J gene TRBJ2-7; the match to TRBD1 covers 11 bases. The trim removed 4 bases at V and 0 bases at J, leaving 5 bases unmatched. This CDR3 comprises 16 residues. From germline, CDR1 is SEHNR and CDR2 FQNEAQ (reference sequence). The CDR3 reads CASSYQGQGVSYEQYF. The CDR3 DNA sequence: TGTGCCAGCAGCTATCAGGGACAGGGGGTCTCCTACGAGCAGTACTTC. The variable domain in full, with the rest retrieved from reference TRBV7-9 and TRBJ2-7, is DTGVSQNPRHKITKRGQNVTFRCDPISEHNRLYWYRQTLGQGPEFLTYFQNEAQLEKSRLLSDRFSAERPKGSFSTLEIQRTEQGDSAMYLCASSYQGQGVSYEQYFGPGTRLTVT.

This clone was counted between two and nine times. This chain links TRBV27 with TRBJ1-1; no clear D gene. This CDR3 region has 16 residues. V lost 2 bases and J 3 bases, leaving 16 bases between the germline ends. Per germline, CDR1 MNHEY and CDR2 SMNVEV (reference sequence). In nucleotides, the CDR3 is TGTGCCAGCAGTTTAACGACTCGCCCGGTCGACACTGAAGCTTTCTTT. Translated, it gives CASSLTTRPVDTEAFF.

This clone was observed a few times. The V and J genes are TRBV2 and TRBJ1-1; the match to TRBD1 covers 8 bases. There are 14 residues in the CDR3. Trimming at V came to 6 bases and at J to 4 bases, leaving 7 bases not matched to a gene. Germline assignment: CDR1 SNHLY and CDR2 FYNNEI. The CDR3 is CASRATGVVTEAFF. CDR3 DNA sequence: TGTGCCAGCAGAGCGACAGGGGTGGTCACTGAAGCTTTCTTT.

The chain couples TRBV18 to TRBJ2-5; D is unresolved. From germline, CDR1 is KGHSH and CDR2 LQKENI. The CDR3 extends over 14 amino acids. Trimming pared 3 bases from V and 2 bases from J, leaving 10 bases between. The CDR3 DNA sequence: TGTGCCAGCTCACCGGCCAATCAACAAGAGACCCAGTACTTC. Translating gives CASSPANQQETQYF.

V gene TRBV13 combines with J gene TRBJ2-2; a weak D match, TRBD2 (5 bases). V was cut by 3 bases and J by 1 base, with 9 bases left in between. The CDR3 runs to 15 residues. CDR1 PRHDT and CDR2 FYEKMQ come from the germline V gene (reference sequence). Here the CDR3 reads CASSFRTGNTGELFF. The CDR3 region has the DNA TGTGCCAGCAGCTTTCGGACTGGGAACACCGGGGAGCTGTTTTTT. Complete variable domain (other parts from reference TRBV13 and TRBJ2-2): AAGVIQSPRHLIKEKRETATLKCYPIPRHDTVYWYQQGPGQDPQFLISFYEKMQSDKGSIPDRFSAQQFSDYHSELNMSSLELGDSALYFCASSFRTGNTGELFFGEGSRLTVL.

V usage is TRBV5-1 and J usage is TRBJ2-1; 7 bases are a match to TRBD2. CDR3 length: 16 amino acids. Germline V CDR1 and CDR2: SGHRS, YFSETQ. V lost 3 bases and J lost 9; bases outside the gene matches: 15. The CDR3 nucleotides are TGCGCCAGCAGCTCTGGGGCGGGAGCCTGGCTCAGTGAGCAGTTCTTC. It specifies CASSSGAGAWLSEQFF. The complete variable domain, with remaining parts taken from reference TRBV5-1 and TRBJ2-1, reads KAGVTQTPRYLIKTRGQQVTLSCSPISGHRSVSWYQQTPGQGLQFLFEYFSETQRNKGNFPGRFSGRQFSNSRSEMNVSTLELGDSALYLCASSSGAGAWLSEQFFGPGTRLTVL.

The chain uses TRBV6-5 and TRBJ2-1, with D unclear. This CDR3 is built from 11 residues. V gave up 6 bases and J gave up 7 bases, with 7 bases separating them. From germline, CDR1 is MNHEY and CDR2 SVGAGI. The CDR3: CASSTGNEQFF. Written as DNA, the CDR3 is TGTGCCAGCAGCACGGGTAATGAGCAGTTCTTC.

The gene calls are TRBV27 and TRBJ2-5, with TRBD2 matching over 8 bases. The V gene's germline CDR1 is MNHEY and CDR2 SMNVEV (reference sequence). This CDR3 comprises 14 residues. The J segment lost 4 bases and the V segment lost 5 bases, leaving 6 bases of the junction unmatched. The CDR3 here is CASSKGTSGETQYF. The CDR3 DNA reads TGTGCCAGCAGTAAAGGGACTAGTGGAGAGACCCAGTACTTC.

The chain uses TRBV15 and TRBJ2-1; maybe TRBD2 (6 bases). CDR1 is LNHNV, CDR2 YYDKDF, per germline (reference sequence). Trimming left V 5 bases short and J 8 bases short, with 10 bases between. This CDR3 is built from 12 residues. The CDR3 DNA reads TGTGCCACCAGCCCGTGGAGGGATGAGCAGTTCTTC. This sequence encodes CATSPWRDEQFF.

V and J are TRBV18 and TRBJ1-3; D gene unclear. This CDR3 is 16 amino acids long. Trimming removed 0 bases at V and 4 bases at J, with 13 bases between. In germline, CDR1 is KGHSH, CDR2 LQKENI. CDR3: CASSPPSQSGGNTIYF. The CDR3 DNA reads TGTGCCAGCTCACCACCTTCCCAGTCAGGAGGAAACACCATATATTTT.

The J gene is TRBJ2-1, the V gene TRBV19, with D unclear. Germline loops: CDR1 LNHDA, CDR2 SQIVND (reference sequence). This CDR3 is 16 amino acids long. V was shortened by 0 bases and J by 0 bases, with 9 bases between the two germline ends. CDR3: CASSIDPISSYNEQFF. CDR3 sequence (DNA): TGTGCCAGTAGTATAGATCCCATCAGCTCCTACAATGAGCAGTTCTTC.

V gene TRBV28 combines with J gene TRBJ1-2; D remains unclear. Per the germline V gene, CDR1 is MDHEN and CDR2 is SYDVKM. Trimming removed 7 bases from V and 0 bases from J, with 9 bases in between. The length of the CDR3 is 13 residues. The CDR3 DNA reads as TGTGCCAGCACCGCCGGGACTAACTATGGCTACACCTTC. Translated, it gives CASTAGTNYGYTF.

The gene calls are TRBV7-9 and TRBJ1-1; D remains unclear. CDR3 length: 16 amino acids. Germline-derived CDR1 and CDR2 are SEHNR and FQNEAQ (reference sequence). V dropped 3 bases and J dropped 1 base, with 15 bases sitting between them. The CDR3: CASSFPSSWQNTEAFF. The DNA for the CDR3 is TGTGCCAGCAGCTTTCCTTCTTCTTGGCAGAACACTGAAGCTTTCTTT.

The chain employs TRBV2 and TRBJ2-2, with D possibly TRBD1 on 6 matching bases. Per the germline V gene, CDR1 is SNHLY and CDR2 is FYNNEI. The CDR3 has 14 amino acids. Trimming took 8 bases from V and 2 from J, leaving 12 bases between them. CDR3 in amino acids: CASYRDKNTGELFF. Here the CDR3 DNA reads TGTGCCAGCTACCGGGACAAAAACACCGGGGAGCTGTTTTTT.

This rearrangement joins TRBV2 to TRBJ2-7; the match to TRBD1 covers 7 bases. The germline V gene encodes CDR1 SNHLY and CDR2 FYNNEI. The CDR3 is 15 residues long. The V and J ends lost 4 bases and 2 bases, in that order; junction bases with no gene match: 8. The CDR3 coding sequence is TGTGCCAGCAGTGCGCCCGGGACAGACACCTACGAGCAGTACTTC. Translating it yields CASSAPGTDTYEQYF.

This chain links TRBV4-1 with TRBJ2-4; the D is unclear. V was clipped by 1 base and J by 0 bases, with 10 bases between them. CDR3 length: 16 residues. Germline loops: CDR1 MGHRA, CDR2 YSYEKL. CDR3 in DNA: TGCGCCAGCAGCCAAGCCCTATCCCTAGCCAAAAACATTCAGTACTTC. Protein product: CASSQALSLAKNIQYF.

The genes are TRBV11-3 and TRBJ2-7, with D unresolved. This CDR3 is built from 14 residues. Per germline, CDR1 SGHNT and CDR2 YENEEA. The germline V and J ends were trimmed by 0 bases and 1 base, with 7 bases remaining between them. CDR3 sequence reads: CASSLDPKSYEQYF. The DNA of the CDR3 is TGTGCCAGCAGCTTAGATCCCAAATCCTACGAGCAGTACTTC.

The rearrangement uses TRBV27 and TRBJ2-7, with TRBD2 as a possible D gene (6 bases). The length of the CDR3 is 16 residues. V lost 6 bases and J lost 1, with 19 bases in between. The germline gives CDR1 MNHEY, CDR2 SMNVEV (reference sequence). The DNA for the CDR3 is TGTGCCAGCAGCCCCATCGGACGGGGGAGGTCCTACGAGCAGTACTTC. Its translation: CASSPIGRGRSYEQYF.

V gene TRBV7-9 combines with J gene TRBJ1-1; TRBD1 is a possible D gene (5 bases). This CDR3 contains 14 residues. CDR1 is SEHNR, CDR2 FQNEAQ, per germline (reference sequence). V was shortened by 5 bases and J by 0 bases, with 10 bases between the two germline ends. DNA of the CDR3: TGTGCCAGCAGCCAAGACAGTATGAACACTGAAGCTTTCTTT. Translation: CASSQDSMNTEAFF.

V usage is TRBV28 and J usage is TRBJ2-1; TRBD2 is a possible D gene (5 bases). Deletions cut 0 bases from V and 3 bases from J, with 9 bases between. The germline V gene has CDR1 MDHEN and CDR2 SYDVKM. CDR3 length equals 15 residues. The CDR3 nucleotides read TGTGCCAGCAGTTTATGGCTAGCCGGCTACAATGAGCAGTTCTTC. As protein: CASSLWLAGYNEQFF.

This clone showed up just once. The chain uses TRBV19 and TRBJ1-1, with a possible D match to TRBD1 (6 bases). Looked up from germline, CDR1 is LNHDA and CDR2 is SQIVND (reference sequence). This CDR3 contains 12 residues. V was shortened by 7 bases and J by 5 bases, with 11 bases between the two germline ends. As DNA, the CDR3 is TGTGCCAGTAACCCAGGGGTGACTGAAGCTTTCTTT. It translates to CASNPGVTEAFF.

This clone showed up just a few times. The CDR3 loop reads CAWTGQGAAAFF. CDR3 DNA sequence: TGTGCCTGGACGGGCCAGGGGGCGGCGGCTTTCTTT. The chain has TRBV30 and TRBJ1-1; the match to TRBD1 covers 8 bases. The CDR3 is 12 amino acids. Losses at the gene ends were 4 bases for V and 11 bases for J; bases not matched to a gene: 9. CDR1 is GTSNPN, CDR2 SVGIG, per germline (reference sequence). Based on the CDR3 plus reference TRBV30 and TRBJ1-1, the full variable domain is SQTIHQWPATLVQPVGSPLSLECTVEGTSNPNLYWYRQAAGRGLQLLFYSVGIGQISSEVPQNLSASRPQDRQFILSSKKLLLSDSGFYLCAWTGQGAAAFFGQGTRLTVV.

CDR3 amino acids: CASSPPMSNEQFF. The CDR3 DNA is TGTGCCAGCAGCCCCCCGATGAGCAATGAGCAGTTCTTC. This sequence joins TRBV7-3 and TRBJ2-1; the D is unclear. Trimming pared 5 bases from V and 6 bases from J, leaving 11 bases between. The CDR3 is made up of 13 amino acids. Germline CDR1 and CDR2: SGHTA and FQGTGA.